What follows is one T cell receptor beta chain and its context. The antigen remains undetermined. Naive CD8 isolation took CD45RO-negative cells positively selected for CCR7 and excluded terminally differentiated effector memory CD45RA+ cells. CDR1 MNHNY and CDR2 SVGAGI come from the germline V gene (reference sequence). V lost 10 bases, J lost 8 bases, and 20 bases lay in between. The CDR3 covers 13 residues. The data stem from a study of shared clonotypes between healthy human individuals. Across the whole study: Contributing individuals were two females and a few males aged 18 to 49. Study conclusions and caveats: It was the non-shared clonotypes that had lower generation probabilities than clonotypes shared by all four donors.

Across several immunoSEQ plates, the genomic DNA of each subset was split evenly. Clones were sequenced by immunoSEQ multiplex PCR, and TCRdb holds only the in-frame ones, with some missing. Among roughly 770,000 clones, approximately 97% were seen once, and the ten largest hold less than 0.3%. The TCR was taken from a man in his thirties or forties in good health. The sample was naive CD8+ T cells sorted from blood. This chain links TRBV6-6 with TRBJ1-2, with D perhaps matching TRBD1 (5 bases). The CDR3 DNA sequence: TGTGCCACCCAACAGGCTCCTGACCCGGGCTACACCTTC. It is translated as CATQQAPDPGYTF.